This T cell receptor beta chain was recovered during a study of T cells after yellow fever vaccination. Findings and limits, study-wide: At around 95% for CD4 and approximately 89% for CD8, most primary-vaccination clones showed up again after the booster. A small share of clonotypes appeared in both CD4 and CD8 compartments.

Details on this clonotype: Its antigen is currently unknown.

Trimming cost V 3 bases and J 5 bases, with 20 bases left between them. CDR1 SEHNR and CDR2 FQNEAQ come from the germline V gene (reference sequence). This CDR3 is 17 amino acids long. MiXCR, run by TCRdb on the 5' RACE reads, gives a single entry per CDR3 protein. The repertoire includes 450,000 to 550,000 distinct CDR3 sequences, 21% of them detected once, and about a sixth sits in the top ten. This chain uses TRBV7-9 with TRBJ1-3, with a weak D call TRBD1 (6 bases). The sequence was collected from a man aged 18 to 30 who received the YFV17D yellow fever vaccine. Specimen: PBMCs, collected 21 days after the first yellow fever vaccination. The CDR3, as DNA: TGTGCCAGCAGCTTCGGACGGACAGACGTTACGCGAAACACCATATATTTT. It codes for CASSFGRTDVTRNTIYF.